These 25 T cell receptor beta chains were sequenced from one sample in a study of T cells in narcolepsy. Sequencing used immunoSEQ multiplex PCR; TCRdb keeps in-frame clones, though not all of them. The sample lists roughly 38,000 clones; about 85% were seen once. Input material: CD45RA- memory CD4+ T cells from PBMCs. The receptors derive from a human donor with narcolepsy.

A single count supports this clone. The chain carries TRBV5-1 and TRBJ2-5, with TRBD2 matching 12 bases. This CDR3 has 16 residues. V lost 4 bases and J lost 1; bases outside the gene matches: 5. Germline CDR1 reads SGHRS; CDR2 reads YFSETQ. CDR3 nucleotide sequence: TGCGCCAGCAGCAATAGACTAGCGGGGGTCCAAGAGACCCAGTACTTC. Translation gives CASSNRLAGVQETQYF.

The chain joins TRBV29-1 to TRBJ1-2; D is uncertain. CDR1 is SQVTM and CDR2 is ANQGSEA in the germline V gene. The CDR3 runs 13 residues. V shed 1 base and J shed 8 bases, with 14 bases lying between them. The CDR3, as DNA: TGCAGCGTTGAAGGGCCGGGGTTCGCGGGCTACACCTTC. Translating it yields CSVEGPGFAGYTF.

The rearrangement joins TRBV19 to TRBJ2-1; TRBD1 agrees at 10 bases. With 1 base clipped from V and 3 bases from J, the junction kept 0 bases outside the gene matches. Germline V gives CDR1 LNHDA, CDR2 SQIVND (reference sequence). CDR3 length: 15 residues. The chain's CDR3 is CASSIGTGGYNEQFF. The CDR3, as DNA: TGTGCCAGTAGTATAGGGACAGGGGGCTACAATGAGCAGTTCTTC. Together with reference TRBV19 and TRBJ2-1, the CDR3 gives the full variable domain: DGGITQSPKYLFRKEGQNVTLSCEQNLNHDAMYWYRQDPGQGLRLIYYSQIVNDFQKGDIAEGYSVSREKKESFPLTVTSAQKNPTAFYLCASSIGTGGYNEQFFGPGTRLTVL.

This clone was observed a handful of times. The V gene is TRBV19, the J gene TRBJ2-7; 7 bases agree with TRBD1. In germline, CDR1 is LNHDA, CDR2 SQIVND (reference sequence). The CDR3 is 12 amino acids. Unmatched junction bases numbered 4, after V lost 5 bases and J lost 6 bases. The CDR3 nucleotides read TGTGCCAGTAGTGACAGGGAGCTCGAGCAGTACTTC. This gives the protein CASSDRELEQYF.

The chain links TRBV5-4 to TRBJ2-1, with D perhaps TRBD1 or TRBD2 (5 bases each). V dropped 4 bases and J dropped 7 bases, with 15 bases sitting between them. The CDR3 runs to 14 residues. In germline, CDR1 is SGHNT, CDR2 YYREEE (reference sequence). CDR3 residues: CASSRSPEGNEQFF. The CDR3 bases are TGTGCCAGCAGCCGTAGCCCCGAGGGGAATGAGCAGTTCTTC.

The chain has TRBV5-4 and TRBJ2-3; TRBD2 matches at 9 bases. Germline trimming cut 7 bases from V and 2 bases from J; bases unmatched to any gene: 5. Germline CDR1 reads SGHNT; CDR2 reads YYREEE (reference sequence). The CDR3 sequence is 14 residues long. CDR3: CASGSGGYTDTQYF. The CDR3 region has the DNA TGTGCCAGCGGAAGCGGGGGGTACACAGATACGCAGTATTTT.

This CDR3 is CASSAVKGGTEAFF. The CDR3 DNA reads TGTGCCAGCAGCGCCGTAAAGGGCGGGACTGAAGCTTTCTTT. This chain links TRBV7-8 with TRBJ1-1; D uncertain. V lost 5 bases, J lost 5 bases, and 15 bases lay in between. Germline values: CDR1 SGHVS, CDR2 FQNEAQ. This CDR3 has 14 amino acids.

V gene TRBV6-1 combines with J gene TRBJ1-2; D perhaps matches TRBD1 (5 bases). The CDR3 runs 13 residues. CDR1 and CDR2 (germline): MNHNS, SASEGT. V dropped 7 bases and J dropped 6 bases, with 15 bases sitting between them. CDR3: CASTLGQYDGYTF. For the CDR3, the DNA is TGTGCCAGCACCCTTGGACAATACGATGGCTACACCTTC.

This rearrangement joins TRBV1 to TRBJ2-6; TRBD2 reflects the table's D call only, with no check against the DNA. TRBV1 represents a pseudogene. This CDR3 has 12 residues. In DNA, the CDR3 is TGCACCAGCAGGAGTCGGGCCAACGTCCTGACTTTC. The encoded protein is CTSRSRANVLTF.

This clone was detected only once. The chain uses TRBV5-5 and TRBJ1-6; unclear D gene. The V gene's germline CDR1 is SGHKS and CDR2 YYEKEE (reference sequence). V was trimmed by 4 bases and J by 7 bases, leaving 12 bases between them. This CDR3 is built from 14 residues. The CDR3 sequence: CASSLWVGNSPLHF. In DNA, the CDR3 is TGTGCCAGCAGCCTTTGGGTAGGGAATTCACCCCTCCACTTT. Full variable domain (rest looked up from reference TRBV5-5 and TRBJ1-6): DAGVTQSPTHLIKTRGQQVTLRCSPISGHKSVSWYQQVLGQGPQFIFQYYEKEERGRGNFPDRFSARQFPNYSSELNVNALLLGDSALYLCASSLWVGNSPLHFGNGTRLTVT.

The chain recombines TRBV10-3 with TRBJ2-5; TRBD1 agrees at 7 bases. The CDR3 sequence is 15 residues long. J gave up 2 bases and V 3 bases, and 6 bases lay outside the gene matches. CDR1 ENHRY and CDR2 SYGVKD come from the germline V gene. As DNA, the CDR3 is TGTGCCATCAGTGACCCGACAGGGACACAAGAGACCCAGTACTTC. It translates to CAISDPTGTQETQYF.

For the CDR3, the DNA is TGCGCCAGCAGTCAACCGGACAGTTCCAATCAGCCCCAGCATTTT. It encodes CASSQPDSSNQPQHF. V and J are TRBV23-1 and TRBJ1-5; possible D gene TRBD1, 6 bases. TRBV23-1 is an open reading frame whose function is uncertain. The length of the CDR3 is 15 residues. Trimming left V 2 bases short and J 3 bases short, with 11 bases between.

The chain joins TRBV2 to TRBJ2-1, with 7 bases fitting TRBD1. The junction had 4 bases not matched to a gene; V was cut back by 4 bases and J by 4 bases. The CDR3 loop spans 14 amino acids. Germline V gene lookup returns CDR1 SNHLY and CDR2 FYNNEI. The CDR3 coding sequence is TGTGCCAGCAGTGTACAGGGGAAATACAATGAGCAGTTCTTC. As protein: CASSVQGKYNEQFF.

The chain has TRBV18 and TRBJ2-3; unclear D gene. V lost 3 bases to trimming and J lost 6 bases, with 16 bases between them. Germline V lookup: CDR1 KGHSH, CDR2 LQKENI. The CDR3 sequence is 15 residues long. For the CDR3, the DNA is TGTGCCAGCTCACCTTGGCCTCGTGTCGGGGATACGCAGTATTTT. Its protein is CASSPWPRVGDTQYF.

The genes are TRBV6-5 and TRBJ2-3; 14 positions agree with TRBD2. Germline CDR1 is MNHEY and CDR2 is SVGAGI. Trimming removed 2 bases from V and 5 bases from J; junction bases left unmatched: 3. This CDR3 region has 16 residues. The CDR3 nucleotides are TGTGCCAGCAGTTACGGACTAGCGGGGGGCGGAGATACGCAGTATTTT. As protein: CASSYGLAGGGDTQYF.

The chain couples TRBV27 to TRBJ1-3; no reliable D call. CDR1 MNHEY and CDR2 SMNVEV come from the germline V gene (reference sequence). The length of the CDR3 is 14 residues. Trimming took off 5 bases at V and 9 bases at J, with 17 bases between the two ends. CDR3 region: CASSTLGVGGTIYF. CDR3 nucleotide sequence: TGTGCCAGCAGTACCCTCGGGGTCGGAGGCACCATATATTTT.

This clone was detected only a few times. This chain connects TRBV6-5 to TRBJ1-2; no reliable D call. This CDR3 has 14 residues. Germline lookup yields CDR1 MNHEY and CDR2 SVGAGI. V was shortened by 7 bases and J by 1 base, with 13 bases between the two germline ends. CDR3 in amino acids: CASTTYGSNYGYTF. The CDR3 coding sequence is TGTGCCAGCACGACATATGGCAGTAACTATGGCTACACCTTC.

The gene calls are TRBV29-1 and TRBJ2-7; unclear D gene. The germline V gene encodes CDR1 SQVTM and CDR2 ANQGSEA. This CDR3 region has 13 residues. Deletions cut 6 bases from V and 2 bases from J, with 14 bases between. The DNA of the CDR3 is TGCAGCGTCGTAGGTAAGGCCACCTACGAGCAGTACTTC. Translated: CSVVGKATYEQYF.

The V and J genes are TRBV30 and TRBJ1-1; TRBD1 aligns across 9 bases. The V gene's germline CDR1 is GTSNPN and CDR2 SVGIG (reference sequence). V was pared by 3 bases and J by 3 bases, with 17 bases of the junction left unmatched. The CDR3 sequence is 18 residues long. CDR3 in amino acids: CAWSPEPGTGPRDTEAFF. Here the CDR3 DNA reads TGTGCCTGGAGCCCAGAACCCGGGACAGGGCCTCGGGACACTGAAGCTTTCTTT.

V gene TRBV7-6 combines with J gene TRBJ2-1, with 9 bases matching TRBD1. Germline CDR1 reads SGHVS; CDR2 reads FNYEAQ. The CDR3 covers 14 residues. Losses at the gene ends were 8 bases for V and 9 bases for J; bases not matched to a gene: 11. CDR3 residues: CASAKGQGRGEQFF. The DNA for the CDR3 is TGTGCCAGCGCCAAGGGACAGGGAAGGGGTGAGCAGTTCTTC.

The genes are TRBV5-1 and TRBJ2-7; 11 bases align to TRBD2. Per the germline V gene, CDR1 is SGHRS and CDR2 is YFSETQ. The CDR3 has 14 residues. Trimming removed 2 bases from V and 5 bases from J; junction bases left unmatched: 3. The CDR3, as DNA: TGCGCCAGCAGCTTTTCGGGACTAGCGGACGAGCAGTACTTC. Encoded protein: CASSFSGLADEQYF.

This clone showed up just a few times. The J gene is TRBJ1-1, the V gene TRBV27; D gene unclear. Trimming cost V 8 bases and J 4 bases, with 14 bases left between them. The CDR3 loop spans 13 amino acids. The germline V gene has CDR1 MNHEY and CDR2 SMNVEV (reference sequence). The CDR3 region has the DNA TGTGCCAGCGGTGTCAGGTTCAGCACTGAAGCTTTCTTT. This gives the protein CASGVRFSTEAFF.

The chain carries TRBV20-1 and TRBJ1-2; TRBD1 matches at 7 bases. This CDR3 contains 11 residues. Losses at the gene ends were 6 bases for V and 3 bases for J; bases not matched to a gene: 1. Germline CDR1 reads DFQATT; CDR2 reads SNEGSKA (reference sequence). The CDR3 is CSAGQDYGYTF. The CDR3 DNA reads TGCAGTGCCGGACAGGACTATGGCTACACCTTC.

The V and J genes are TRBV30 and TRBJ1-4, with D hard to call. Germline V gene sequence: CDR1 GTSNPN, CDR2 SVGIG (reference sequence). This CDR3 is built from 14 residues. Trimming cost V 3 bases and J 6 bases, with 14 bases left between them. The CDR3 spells CAWRPPGGDEKLFF. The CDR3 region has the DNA TGTGCCTGGAGACCGCCCGGCGGAGATGAAAAACTGTTTTTT.

The CDR3 DNA reads TGTGCCAGCAGCTTGTCGACAGGGTCAGCTTTCTTT. Encoded protein: CASSLSTGSAFF. The gene calls are TRBV11-2 and TRBJ1-1; the match to TRBD1 covers 7 bases. V shed 3 bases and J 10 bases; nucleotides not matched to a gene: 5. This CDR3 contains 12 residues. Germline CDR1 is SGHAT and CDR2 is FQNNGV.